This TCR beta chain was captured in a study of shared clonotypes between healthy human individuals. Study-level points and caveats: Collection of samples was limited to blood; tissue repertoires likely differ. Sharing across four donors was highest in naive CD4 (approximately 5%) and lowest in memory CD8 (roughly 0.4%).

J was trimmed by 8 bases and V by 3 bases; bases with no gene match: 7. CDR1 is MRHNA and CDR2 is SNTAGT in the germline V gene. The CDR3 is made up of 14 amino acids. All of the donors resided in Nashville, Tennessee, and each was a Caucasian adult. Regarding this clone: As yet, its antigen is unknown.

Clones were read by immunoSEQ multiplex PCR, and TCRdb kept only the in-frame ones, dropping some. This sample has millions of clones, with 85% to 95% found just once. Sequencing was done on a sample of naive CD4+ T cells from PBMCs. As for subset: CD45RA+ positively selected. This TCR came from a man between 18 and 35 years old in good health. Some clones in this sample may be carry-over from other donors' samples. This chain connects TRBV6-4 to TRBJ1-2; 9 bases are a match to TRBD1. The CDR3 coding sequence is TGTGCCAGCAGTGAGGAACAGGGGGCTGGCGGCTACACCTTC. It yields the protein CASSEEQGAGGYTF.